This TCR beta chain was observed in a study of T-cell memory formation after mild COVID-19. Study-level information: Largely, the TCR clusters proved donor specific. General observations from the study: A subset of responding clones appeared in pre-infection memory, suggesting cross-reactive memory joined.

This clonotype turned up a few times. Its matching antigen is unknown. One entry per CDR3 protein results from TCRdb running MiXCR on the 5' RACE reads. The data show 110,000 or so distinct CDR3 sequences, 22% seen once. The ends were cut back, 1 base at V and 3 bases at J, with 13 bases in the middle. This CDR3 is 15 amino acids long. Looked up from germline, CDR1 is MGHRA and CDR2 is YSYEKL. The TCR originated in a man younger than 30 who had mild COVID-19 (a few samples of this study predate the infection). Cell type and time point are not known. The chain employs TRBV4-1 and TRBJ2-7; D remains unclear. The sequenced sample consisted of PBMCs or a T cell subset sorted from them (not recorded which). The CDR3, as DNA: TGCGCCAGCAGCCAAGGTCTGGCAAGCCGCTACGAGCAGTACTTC. This translates into CASSQGLASRYEQYF.